This entry describes one TCR beta chain. Antigen: not known. CD4+ T cells that had been cultured provided DNA sequenced with the Oncomine TCR Beta short-read assay. Using its own MiXCR run on the PCR reads, TCRdb lists one record per CDR3 protein. There are fewer than 25,000 distinct CDR3 sequences in the sample; roughly two fifths occur only once, and 30% lies in the top ten. Germline values: CDR1 MGHRA, CDR2 YSYEKL. This CDR3 is 16 amino acids long. Trimming took off 0 bases at V and 2 bases at J, with 14 bases between the two ends. Time point: late sampling 161 to 241 days after vaccination in a few convalescent patients. Specified treatment: approximately nine-day PBMC culture with coronavirus spike peptide pools or control peptides (ViraFEST assay). These data are taken from a study of vaccination and CD4 T cells after COVID-19.

The specimen comprised CD4+ T cells from blood, cultured in vitro, sampled about 7 months after SARS-CoV-2 vaccination. The J gene is TRBJ2-7, the V gene TRBV4-1, with D possibly TRBD2 on 5 matching bases. The TCR sequence derives from a human donor who had recovered from COVID-19. The DNA for the CDR3 is TGCGCCAGCAGCCAAGAGGTTTGGAGCGGTACCTACGAGCAGTACTTC. It encodes CASSQEVWSGTYEQYF.